These 8 T cell receptor beta chains were sequenced from one sample in a study of technical replicates of blood from several donors (dated by TCRdb to about 2017). The library was generated by the immunoSEQ multiplex PCR assay. Drawn from immuneACCESS, this table holds only the in-frame rearrangements with V and J called that TCRdb kept. Clones are partly lost; checked studies trace under half to an unresolved V gene and leave the rest unexplained. This sample is represented by 60,000 or so clones; roughly 97% of them were singletons. Together, the top ten hold approximately 0.18% of the sample. Material for sequencing was T cells isolated from PBMCs. These receptors were obtained from a human donor in good health.

This clone was observed a single time. The chain employs TRBV10-1 and TRBJ1-1, with D perhaps TRBD1 (6 bases). The CDR3 consists of 16 residues. CDR1 WNHNN and CDR2 SYGVQD come from the germline V gene (reference sequence). The germline V and J ends were trimmed by 4 bases and 3 bases, with 18 bases remaining between them. CDR3 bases: TGCGCCAGCAGTGGAAACCTCAGGGGAAGTTACACTGAAGCTTTCTTT. This codes for CASSGNLRGSYTEAFF.

The V gene is TRBV6-5, the J gene TRBJ2-7, with TRBD2 matching over 9 bases. The germline CDR1 and CDR2 sequences are MNHEY and SVGAGI. Germline trimming cut 0 bases from V and 2 bases from J; bases unmatched to any gene: 5. This CDR3 comprises 16 residues. This chain's CDR3 is CASSYSGGGDPYEQYF. The CDR3 region has the DNA TGTGCCAGCAGTTACTCCGGCGGGGGGGATCCCTACGAGCAGTACTTC.

This chain connects TRBV1 to TRBJ2-7; TRBD2, the D gene given by the table, was not confirmed from the DNA. TRBV1 is a recognized pseudogene. The CDR3 totals 13 residues. CDR3 residues: CTGRLAGNYEQYF. As DNA, the CDR3 is TGCACCGGCAGACTAGCGGGAAACTACGAGCAGTACTTC.

The count of this clone is one. The rearrangement uses TRBV4-2 and TRBJ1-2, with TRBD1 matching 9 bases. The V gene's germline CDR1 is LGHNA and CDR2 YNFKEQ. The V and J ends lost 2 bases and 6 bases, in that order; junction bases with no gene match: 13. This CDR3 has 17 amino acids. The CDR3 nucleotides read TGTGCCAGCAGCCAACCGGGACAGGGTCCTTTGCACGATGGCTACACCTTC. It codes for CASSQPGQGPLHDGYTF.

The V gene is TRBV5-6, the J gene TRBJ2-7, with D uncertain. The CDR3 has 14 residues. Germline CDR1 reads SGHDT; CDR2 reads YYEEEE. Deletions cut 2 bases from V and 4 bases from J, with 13 bases between. Here the CDR3 reads CASSFFSEVYEQYF. The CDR3 nucleotides read TGTGCCAGCAGCTTTTTTTCAGAAGTGTACGAGCAGTACTTC.

CDR3 nucleotides: TGTGCCAGCAGTGAAAGGGGAGGAAGCACAGATACGCAGTATTTT. As protein: CASSERGGSTDTQYF. The chain uses TRBV25-1 and TRBJ2-3, with D possibly TRBD2 on 6 matching bases. The germline V gene has CDR1 MGHDK and CDR2 SYGVNS. The germline V and J ends were trimmed by 2 bases and 0 bases, with 9 bases remaining between them. The CDR3 contains 15 residues.

Only one count was recorded for this clone. This chain uses TRBV4-2 with TRBJ1-2; the match to TRBD1 covers 7 bases. Trimming cost V 3 bases and J 7 bases; bases outside gene matches: 8. Germline lookup yields CDR1 LGHNA and CDR2 YNFKEQ. This CDR3 is 14 amino acids long. This CDR3 reads CASSHKGAYGGYTF. The CDR3 nucleotides read TGTGCCAGCAGCCATAAGGGGGCTTATGGTGGCTACACCTTC.

This chain uses TRBV5-1 with TRBJ2-5; possible D gene TRBD1, 5 bases. Germline V lookup: CDR1 SGHRS, CDR2 YFSETQ. V shed 2 bases and J shed 4 bases, with 18 bases lying between them. CDR3 length equals 16 residues. In DNA form, the CDR3 reads TGCGCCAGCAGCTTACTCCGGGCAGGGCTGGGAGAGACCCAGTACTTC. This sequence encodes CASSLLRAGLGETQYF. Supplemented by reference TRBV5-1 and TRBJ2-5, the full variable domain reads KAGVTQTPRYLIKTRGQQVTLSCSPISGHRSVSWYQQTPGQGLQFLFEYFSETQRNKGNFPGRFSGRQFSNSRSEMNVSTLELGDSALYLCASSLLRAGLGETQYFGPGTRLLVL.